This TCR beta chain was captured in a study of blood T cell repertoires in COVID-19. V lost 4 bases to trimming and J lost 9 bases, with 19 bases between them. Germline assignment: CDR1 MNHNS and CDR2 SASEGT. CDR3 length: 16 amino acids. Clones were sequenced by immunoSEQ multiplex PCR, and TCRdb holds only the in-frame ones, with some missing. This sample has just under 350,000 clones, with 85% to 90% found just once. V is TRBV6-1 and J is TRBJ1-6; possibly TRBD1 for D (5 bases). The clonotype originates from a woman between 50 and 59 years old with COVID-19, enrolled during active disease. Material for sequencing was peripheral blood. The DNA of the CDR3 is TGTGCCAGCAGTGTGGGGTTTGGAGGGGCTGGTTCACCCCTCCACTTT. This sequence encodes CASSVGFGGAGSPLHF.